The 31 T cell receptor beta chains in this list originate from one sample, sequenced in a study of Graves' ophthalmopathy and Graves' hyperthyroidism. RNA transcripts were the source from which TCR beta CDR3 regions were amplified. First-round RT-PCR used HTBI primers; second-round multiplex PCR followed. TCRdb reprocessed the multiplex PCR reads via MiXCR and lists one record per CDR3 protein. Here the sample spans around 520,000 distinct CDR3 sequences, under 45% being singletons. Specimen: peripheral blood or thyroid tissue (not recorded which). The receptors stem from an adult man with Graves' hyperthyroidism.

This clonotype was picked up many times. The chain joins TRBV3-1 to TRBJ2-7; no clear D. V lost 2 bases to trimming and J lost 5 bases, with 4 bases between them. The CDR3 contains 11 residues. Germline V lookup: CDR1 LGHDT, CDR2 YNNKEL (reference sequence). The CDR3 is CASSQSDEQYF. DNA for the CDR3: TGTGCCAGCAGCCAATCGGACGAGCAGTACTTC.

The chain employs TRBV9 and TRBJ2-7; 7 bases map to TRBD2. The tail of the sequence fits TRBJ2-1 better, so the J call may be wrong. The CDR3 has 14 residues. Germline lookup yields CDR1 SGDLS and CDR2 YYNGEE. Here the CDR3 reads CASSQVGGRDEQFF. CDR3 in DNA: TGTGCCAGCAGCCAAGTCGGAGGGAGGGATGAGCAGTTCTTC.

This clonotype was seen at least ten times. The chain combines TRBV5-1 with TRBJ2-7; tentatively, D is TRBD1 or TRBD2 (5 bases each). The CDR3 has 15 residues. Germline lookup yields CDR1 SGHRS and CDR2 YFSETQ. V lost 0 bases, J lost 2 bases, and 12 bases lay in between. CDR3 protein: CASSLGPGRTYEQYF. DNA for the CDR3: TGCGCCAGCAGCTTGGGACCGGGGCGTACCTACGAGCAGTACTTC. Filled out from reference TRBV5-1 and TRBJ2-7, the complete variable domain reads KAGVTQTPRYLIKTRGQQVTLSCSPISGHRSVSWYQQTPGQGLQFLFEYFSETQRNKGNFPGRFSGRQFSNSRSEMNVSTLELGDSALYLCASSLGPGRTYEQYFGPGTRLTVT.

Concerning this clonotype: Lacking the conserved final phenylalanine or tryptophan, this CDR3 likely reflects a read error. The limits of the CDR3 on the DNA are not certain, so only TCRdb's listed CDR3 is given. The V and J genes are TRBV7-2 and TRBJ2-2; TRBD1, the table's D call, lacks a check against the DNA. The germline V gene encodes CDR1 SGHTA and CDR2 FQGNSA. Inclusive of both ends, the CDR3 amounts to 12 amino acids. The CDR3 protein is CASSRTGTGRMA.

J is TRBJ2-1 and V is TRBV29-1, with 8 nucleotides matching TRBD2. Germline V gene lookup returns CDR1 SQVTM and CDR2 ANQGSEA. V gave up 6 bases and J gave up 6 bases; unmatched junction bases: 4. CDR3 length: 12 amino acids. The CDR3 loop reads CSVAGTSNEQFF. CDR3 in DNA: TGCAGCGTGGCCGGGACTAGCAATGAGCAGTTCTTC.

The gene calls are TRBV15 and TRBJ2-6, with 8 bases fitting TRBD1. This CDR3 is 16 amino acids long. With 5 bases clipped from V and 4 bases from J, the junction kept 7 bases outside the gene matches. In germline, CDR1 is LNHNV, CDR2 YYDKDF (reference sequence). In nucleotides, the CDR3 is TGTGCCACCAGCTCAATCAGGGGGCAAGGGGCCAACGTCCTGACTTTC. Residues: CATSSIRGQGANVLTF.

This clonotype has a handful of counts. Here the CDR3 reads CSAPIDHTGELFF. The CDR3 DNA sequence: TGCAGTGCTCCAATCGATCACACCGGGGAGCTGTTTTTT. V and J are TRBV20-1 and TRBJ2-2; D is ambiguous. CDR3 length: 13 residues. V was trimmed by 5 bases and J by 3 bases, leaving 10 bases between them. CDR1 is DFQATT and CDR2 is SNEGSKA in the germline V gene (reference sequence).

There are many counts of this clonotype. This chain connects TRBV7-2 to TRBJ1-2; no definite D call. Germline values: CDR1 SGHTA, CDR2 FQGNSA. The CDR3 totals 16 residues. V was cut by 1 base and J by 1 base, with 13 bases left in between. CDR3 loop: CASSLDSLELNYGYTF. For the CDR3, the DNA is TGTGCCAGCAGCTTAGACAGTCTAGAGCTTAACTATGGCTACACCTTC.

This clonotype was seen a few times. The chain has TRBV7-9 and TRBJ2-5; D is undetermined. CDR1 is SEHNR, CDR2 FQNEAQ, per germline (reference sequence). Deletions cut 5 bases from V and 1 base from J, with 14 bases between. CDR3 length: 15 residues. In DNA, the CDR3 is TGTGCCAGCAGCCAAGGGTTGGGGATCCAAGAGACCCAGTACTTC. Translating it yields CASSQGLGIQETQYF. The full variable domain, its missing parts supplied by reference TRBV7-9 and TRBJ2-5, is DTGVSQNPRHKITKRGQNVTFRCDPISEHNRLYWYRQTLGQGPEFLTYFQNEAQLEKSRLLSDRFSAERPKGSFSTLEIQRTEQGDSAMYLCASSQGLGIQETQYFGPGTRLLVL.

The V gene is TRBV10-3, the J gene TRBJ2-2; D is possibly TRBD1 or TRBD2 (5 bases each). This CDR3 contains 18 residues. CDR1 and CDR2 (germline): ENHRY, SYGVKD. With 9 bases removed from V and 2 bases from J, the gap between germline ends came to 25 bases. The CDR3 loop is CAIRKTGPHVDNTGELFF. As DNA, the CDR3 is TGTGCCATAAGAAAGACGGGGCCCCACGTCGATAACACCGGGGAGCTGTTTTTT.

The chain recombines TRBV24-1 with TRBJ2-5; 8 bases fit TRBD1. J was trimmed by 4 bases and V by 7 bases; bases with no gene match: 7. The CDR3 is made up of 14 amino acids. Germline assignment: CDR1 KGHDR and CDR2 SFDVKD. The CDR3 loop reads CATSSQGGGETQYF. CDR3 coding DNA: TGTGCCACCAGCTCACAGGGGGGAGGAGAGACCCAGTACTTC.

Many counts were recorded for this clonotype. The chain couples TRBV4-1 to TRBJ2-7; 9 nucleotides agree with TRBD1. Germline values: CDR1 MGHRA, CDR2 YSYEKL. Trimming cost V 1 base and J 4 bases; bases outside gene matches: 5. CDR3 length: 15 residues. In nucleotides, the CDR3 is TGCGCCAGCAGCCAAGTGTCGGACAGGGGTTACGAGCAGTACTTC. As protein: CASSQVSDRGYEQYF.

The rearrangement joins TRBV29-1 to TRBJ2-3, with D possibly being TRBD2 (5 bases). Trimming pared 0 bases from V and 0 bases from J, leaving 10 bases between. The CDR3 has 15 residues. Per the germline V gene, CDR1 is SQVTM and CDR2 is ANQGSEA. In nucleotides, the CDR3 is TGCAGCGTTGAAGATACTAGTTCTAGCACAGATACGCAGTATTTT. Amino acids: CSVEDTSSSTDTQYF.

With regard to this clonotype: Possible read error: a much larger clone is one base away. This sequence joins TRBV20-1 and TRBJ2-5; D not certain. V was cut by 0 bases and J by 3 bases, with 14 bases left in between. CDR3 length: 15 amino acids. Per germline, CDR1 DFQATT and CDR2 SNEGSKA (reference sequence). In DNA, the CDR3 is TGCAGTGCTAGAGATATGAACAAGCTTAAAGAGACCCAGTACTTC. Protein product: CSARDMNKLKETQYF.

This clonotype showed up just a few times. The J gene is TRBJ2-2, the V gene TRBV12-3 or TRBV12-4; D assignment may be TRBD1 or TRBD2 (5 bases each). V gave up 3 bases and J gave up 6 bases, with 20 bases separating them. This CDR3 contains 17 residues. The CDR3 here is CASSLAPGAGYPGELFF. The DNA of the CDR3 is TGTGCCAGCAGTTTGGCCCCCGGGGCAGGGTATCCCGGGGAGCTGTTTTTT.

Only a few counts were recorded for this clonotype. The chain joins TRBV7-8 to TRBJ2-5; 10 nucleotides match TRBD2. The V segment lost 7 bases and the J segment 5 bases; nucleotides outside the gene matches: 19. CDR3 size: 18 residues. Germline CDR1 SGHVS, CDR2 FQNEAQ. CDR3 in amino acids: CASTPRRRLAGVGETQYF. CDR3 bases: TGTGCCAGCACCCCCCGACGCCGGCTAGCGGGAGTCGGGGAGACCCAGTACTTC.

The chain is built from TRBV6-5 and TRBJ1-4; unclear D gene. CDR3 length equals 16 residues. V was cut by 6 bases and J by 0 bases, with 14 bases left in between. Germline V gene sequence: CDR1 MNHEY, CDR2 SVGAGI. CDR3 loop: CASSNGLVATNEKLFF. CDR3 sequence (DNA): TGTGCCAGCAGCAATGGACTGGTTGCAACTAATGAAAAACTGTTTTTT.

The chain combines TRBV20-1 with TRBJ1-3; D gene uncertain. CDR1 is DFQATT, CDR2 SNEGSKA, per germline (reference sequence). Trimming removed 1 base from V and 4 bases from J, with 8 bases in between. The CDR3 is 13 residues long. CDR3 sequence reads: CSARGETGNTIYF. DNA for the CDR3: TGCAGTGCTAGAGGGGAGACGGGAAACACCATATATTTT.

The chain has TRBV9 and TRBJ1-5; D may be TRBD1 (6 bases). The CDR3 spans 14 residues. Germline CDR1 SGDLS, CDR2 YYNGEE. Deletions cut 2 bases from V and 8 bases from J, with 14 bases between. CDR3 coding DNA: TGTGCCAGCAGCGTGGGGGGGAGGGGGGAGCCCCAGCATTTT. This codes for CASSVGGRGEPQHF.

The chain recombines TRBV20-1 with TRBJ2-5, with 8 positions matching TRBD2. The CDR3 runs to 15 residues. The V segment lost 0 bases and the J segment 5 bases; nucleotides outside the gene matches: 8. The germline V gene encodes CDR1 DFQATT and CDR2 SNEGSKA (reference sequence). The CDR3 DNA reads as TGCAGTGCTAGAGATCCGGGAGGGGGGGCCGAGACCCAGTACTTC. As protein: CSARDPGGGAETQYF.

The V and J genes are TRBV7-2 and TRBJ1-6; 7 nucleotides match TRBD1. The CDR3 covers 15 residues. Per the germline V gene, CDR1 is SGHTA and CDR2 is FQGNSA. Germline trimming cut 3 bases from V and 11 bases from J; bases unmatched to any gene: 10. The DNA for the CDR3 is TGTGCCAGCAGCTTCTACCCCGGGACAGCGGCACCCCTCCACTTT. Protein sequence: CASSFYPGTAAPLHF.

The table lists this clonotype with many counts. The rearrangement links TRBV7-2 to TRBJ1-6; 7 positions match TRBD1. V gave up 5 bases and J gave up 11 bases; unmatched junction bases: 6. CDR1 and CDR2 (germline): SGHTA, FQGNSA. This CDR3 is 13 amino acids long. Here the CDR3 reads CASSRDRQTPLHF. CDR3 sequence (DNA): TGTGCCAGCAGCCGGGACAGACAAACACCCCTCCACTTT.

This clonotype was counted many times. This chain joins TRBV20-1 and TRBJ2-7; D is uncertain. The V end lost 3 bases, the J end lost 3 bases, and 12 bases lay between the germline ends. This CDR3 spans 13 amino acids. Germline CDR1 is DFQATT and CDR2 is SNEGSKA (reference sequence). In DNA, the CDR3 is TGCAGTGCTAGGAGGCCTCTCTACTACGAGCAGTACTTC. This sequence encodes CSARRPLYYEQYF.

This clonotype has just a few counts. The CDR3 DNA follows: TGTGCCAGCAGCTTAGCATCAGGAACAGGGGGAAATGAAGCTTTCTTT. It translates to CASSLASGTGGNEAFF. The chain uses TRBV7-8 and TRBJ1-1, with 8 bases aligning to TRBD1. The junction had 10 bases not matched to a gene; V was cut back by 0 bases and J by 7 bases. The length of the CDR3 is 16 residues. CDR1 SGHVS and CDR2 FQNEAQ come from the germline V gene.

This clonotype was seen at least ten times. This chain connects TRBV4-1 to TRBJ1-1; the D gene is possibly TRBD1 (5 bases). With 3 bases removed from V and 3 bases from J, the gap between germline ends came to 11 bases. The germline CDR1 and CDR2 sequences are MGHRA and YSYEKL. The CDR3 covers 14 residues. CDR3 loop: CASSQAGSDTEAFF. CDR3 coding DNA: TGCGCCAGCAGCCAGGCAGGGTCTGACACTGAAGCTTTCTTT.

This clonotype was recorded at least ten times. The rearrangement uses TRBV29-1 and TRBJ2-5; D is undetermined. V lost 6 bases to trimming and J lost 2 bases, with 10 bases between them. Germline-derived CDR1 and CDR2 are SQVTM and ANQGSEA. The CDR3 has 12 amino acids. This CDR3 is CSVLRRQETQYF. CDR3 bases: TGCAGCGTACTGAGGAGACAAGAGACCCAGTACTTC.

This clonotype came up a few times. The chain is built from TRBV30 and TRBJ1-1; D gene ambiguous. This CDR3 spans 13 amino acids. The V gene lost 4 bases and the J gene lost 8 bases, with 17 bases spanning the gap. CDR1 and CDR2 (germline): GTSNPN, SVGIG (reference sequence). CDR3 region: CAWTQGWVEEAFF. Written as DNA, the CDR3 is TGTGCCTGGACCCAAGGTTGGGTCGAGGAAGCTTTCTTT.

The chain links TRBV7-3 to TRBJ2-2; 10 positions agree with TRBD1. Germline values: CDR1 SGHTA, CDR2 FQGTGA. The CDR3 runs to 13 residues. Unmatched junction bases numbered 3, after V lost 1 base and J lost 13 bases. The CDR3 DNA reads as TGTGCCAGCAGCTTAAGCGGGGACAGGGGGCTGTTTTTT. This codes for CASSLSGDRGLFF.

This clonotype was seen only once. This chain joins TRBV14 and TRBJ2-7; D is unclear. The DNA end is more similar to TRBJ2-1, so the J call may be wrong. The CDR3 is 12 residues long. Germline lookup yields CDR1 SGHDN and CDR2 FVKESK. This CDR3 reads CASSHGRHEQFF. In DNA, the CDR3 is TGTGCCAGCAGCCATGGGCGCCATGAGCAGTTCTTC.

In its sample, this clonotype was seen many times. The chain links TRBV29-1 to TRBJ1-3; D is possibly TRBD1 (6 bases). From germline, CDR1 is SQVTM and CDR2 ANQGSEA. CDR3 length: 16 residues. Deletions cut 4 bases from V and 0 bases from J, with 16 bases between. This CDR3 is CSVGYGQPISGNTIYF. The CDR3 DNA is TGCAGCGTTGGGTACGGACAGCCGATCTCTGGAAACACCATATATTTT.

This clonotype came up a few times. This sequence joins TRBV29-1 and TRBJ2-7; 13 nucleotides align to TRBD2. The CDR3 contains 13 residues. V shed 7 bases, J shed 2 bases, and the junction held 2 bases outside the gene matches. CDR1 is SQVTM and CDR2 is ANQGSEA in the germline V gene. CDR3 nucleotides: TGCAGCGAGGGGACTAGCGGGACCTACGAGCAGTACTTC. Residues: CSEGTSGTYEQYF.